A selection of T cell receptor beta chains follows, all from one sample in a study of T cell responses to AZD1222 COVID-19 vaccine. The method was immunoSEQ multiplex PCR; TCRdb's version includes in-frame clones alone and lacks a portion of them. Among around 130,000 clones listed, more than 75% were seen once. Material: peripheral blood, obtained 28 days after the second AZD1222 dose. These receptors all stem from an adult who received the AZD1222 COVID-19 vaccine. The CDR3 runs from the conserved cysteine through the conserved F or W. The order of the fields is V gene, D gene, clone size, J gene, CDR3 DNA, CDR3 protein. A D gene is named only where the DNA matches it firmly. The size of a clone is reported for some rows only, either as once, few or many, or as a class for expanded clones.

TRBV3-1/TRBV3-2	.	.	TRBJ1-2	TGTGCCAGCAGCCAAGAGGCGGCACACTATGGCTACACCTTC	CASSQEAAHYGYTF
TRBV4-2	TRBD1	.	TRBJ1-2	TGTGCCAGCAGCCGCCCTCCTCACGGGGACAGGGGGTACTATGGCTACACCTTC	CASSRPPHGDRGYYGYTF
TRBV28	.	.	TRBJ1-2	TGTGCCAGCAGTTTTCAGACAGTTTATGGCTACACCTTC	CASSFQTVYGYTF
TRBV18	TRBD1	.	TRBJ2-2	TGTGCCAGCTCACCTCAGGGACAGGCGAACACCGGGGAGCTGTTTTTT	CASSPQGQANTGELFF
TRBV12-3/TRBV12-4	.	.	TRBJ2-1	TGTGCCAGCGGGCCTAGCGTGAATGAGCAGTTCTTC	CASGPSVNEQFF
TRBV19	.	.	TRBJ2-3	TGTGCCTCATCGCTCGGCTACCTCACAGATACGCAGTATTTT	CASSLGYLTDTQYF
TRBV7-9	TRBD2	.	TRBJ2-2	TGTGCCAGCACCAGCGGGACCCCCGGCGGGGAGCTGTTTTTT	CASTSGTPGGELFF
TRBV30	.	.	TRBJ2-2	TGTGCCTGGAGTGTACTCACGGGGGGCCTTGGGGAGCTGTTTTTT	CAWSVLTGGLGELFF
TRBV15	.	.	TRBJ2-5	TGTGCCACCAGCAGAGGCGACGCGGGCGAGACCCAGTACTTC	CATSRGDAGETQYF
TRBV28	.	many	TRBJ1-3	TGTGCCAGCAGTTTAACGGGATATTATAGGGGAAACACCATATATTTT	CASSLTGYYRGNTIYF
TRBV10-3	.	.	TRBJ2-7	TGTGCCTCCTCCCCGACAGGAGGGATGGAGCAGTACTTC	CASSPTGGMEQYF
TRBV6-5	.	.	TRBJ2-2	TGTGCCAGCAGGAAAAGACAGGTGCCCGGGGAGCTGTTTTTT	CASRKRQVPGELFF
TRBV18	.	.	TRBJ1-1	TGTGCCAGCTCACCACAACGGGGGGGGGACACTGAAGCTTTCTTT	CASSPQRGGDTEAFF
TRBV4-3	.	.	TRBJ2-5	TGCGCCAGCAGCCGAATTACAGGAGAGACCCAGTACTTC	CASSRITGETQYF
TRBV2	.	few	TRBJ2-1	TGTGCCAGCACCGTAGCACCGGCTTACAATGAGCAGTTCTTC	CASTVAPAYNEQFF
TRBV6-5	.	.	TRBJ1-5	TGTGCCAGCAGTTACAACAGCGAAAGGGATCAGCCCCAGCATTTT	CASSYNSERDQPQHF